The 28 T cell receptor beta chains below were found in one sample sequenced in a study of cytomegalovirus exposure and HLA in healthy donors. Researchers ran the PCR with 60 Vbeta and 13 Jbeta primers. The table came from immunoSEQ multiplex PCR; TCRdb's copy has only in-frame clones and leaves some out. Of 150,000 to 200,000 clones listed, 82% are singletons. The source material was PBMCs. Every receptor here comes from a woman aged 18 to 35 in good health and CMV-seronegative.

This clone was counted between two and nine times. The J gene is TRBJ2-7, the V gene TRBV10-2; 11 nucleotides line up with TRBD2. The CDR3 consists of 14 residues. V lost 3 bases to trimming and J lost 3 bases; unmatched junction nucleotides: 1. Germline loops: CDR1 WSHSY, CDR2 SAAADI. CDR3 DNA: TGCGCCAGCAGTGAACTAGCGGGAGACTACGAGCAGTACTTC. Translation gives CASSELAGDYEQYF.

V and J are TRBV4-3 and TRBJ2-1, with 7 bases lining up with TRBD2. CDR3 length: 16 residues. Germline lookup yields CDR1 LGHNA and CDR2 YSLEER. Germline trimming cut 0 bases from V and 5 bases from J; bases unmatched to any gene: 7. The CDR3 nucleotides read TGCGCCAGCAGCCAAGATAGGGGTCTAGCGGACAATGAGCAGTTCTTC. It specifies CASSQDRGLADNEQFF.

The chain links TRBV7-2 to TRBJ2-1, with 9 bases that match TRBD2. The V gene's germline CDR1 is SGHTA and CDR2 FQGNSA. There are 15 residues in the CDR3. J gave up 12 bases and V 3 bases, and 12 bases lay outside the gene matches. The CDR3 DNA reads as TGTGCCAGCAGCTTTCACGGAGCGGGAGGTTTGGTGCAGTTCTTC. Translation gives CASSFHGAGGLVQFF.

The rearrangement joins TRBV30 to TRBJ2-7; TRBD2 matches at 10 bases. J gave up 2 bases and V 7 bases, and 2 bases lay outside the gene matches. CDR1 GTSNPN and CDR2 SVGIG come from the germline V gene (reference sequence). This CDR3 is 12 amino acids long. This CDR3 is CASAGGPYEQYF. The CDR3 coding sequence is TGTGCCTCAGCGGGAGGGCCCTACGAGCAGTACTTC.

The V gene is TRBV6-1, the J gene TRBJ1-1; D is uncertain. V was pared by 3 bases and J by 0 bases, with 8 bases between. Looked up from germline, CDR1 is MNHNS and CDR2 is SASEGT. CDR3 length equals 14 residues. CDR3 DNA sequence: TGTGCCAGCAGTGAGTCGGAGCTGAACACTGAAGCTTTCTTT. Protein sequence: CASSESELNTEAFF.

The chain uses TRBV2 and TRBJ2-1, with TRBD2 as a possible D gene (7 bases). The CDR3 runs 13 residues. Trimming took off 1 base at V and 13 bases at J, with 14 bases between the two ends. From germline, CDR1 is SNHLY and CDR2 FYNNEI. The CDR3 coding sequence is TGTGCCAGCAGTGAAGGGGCCAGCGGGACACAGTTCTTC. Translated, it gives CASSEGASGTQFF.

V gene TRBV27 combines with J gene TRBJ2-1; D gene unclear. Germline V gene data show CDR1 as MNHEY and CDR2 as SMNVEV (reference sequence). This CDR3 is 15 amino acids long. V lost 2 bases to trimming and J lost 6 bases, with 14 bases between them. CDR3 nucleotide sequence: TGTGCCAGCAGTTTAGTGTTTTATCCCGGCAATGAGCAGTTCTTC. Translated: CASSLVFYPGNEQFF.

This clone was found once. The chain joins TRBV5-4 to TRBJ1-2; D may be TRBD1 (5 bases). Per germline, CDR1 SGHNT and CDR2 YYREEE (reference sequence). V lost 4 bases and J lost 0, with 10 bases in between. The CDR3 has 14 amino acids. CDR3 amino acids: CASSTDRANYGYTF. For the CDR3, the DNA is TGTGCCAGCAGCACCGACAGAGCTAACTATGGCTACACCTTC. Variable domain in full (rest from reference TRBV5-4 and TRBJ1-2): ETGVTQSPTHLIKTRGQQVTLRCSSQSGHNTVSWYQQALGQGPQFIFQYYREEENGRGNFPPRFSGLQFPNYSSELNVNALELDDSALYLCASSTDRANYGYTFGSGTRLTVV.

The CDR3 region has the DNA TGTGCCAGCAGTCCCGAGCGGCTAGCGGGAGGCCGGCCGACGCAGTATTTT. This gives the protein CASSPERLAGGRPTQYF. The gene calls are TRBV28 and TRBJ2-3, with 11 positions matching TRBD2. The V and J ends lost 5 bases and 9 bases, in that order; junction bases with no gene match: 16. This CDR3 has 17 amino acids. CDR1 MDHEN and CDR2 SYDVKM come from the germline V gene.

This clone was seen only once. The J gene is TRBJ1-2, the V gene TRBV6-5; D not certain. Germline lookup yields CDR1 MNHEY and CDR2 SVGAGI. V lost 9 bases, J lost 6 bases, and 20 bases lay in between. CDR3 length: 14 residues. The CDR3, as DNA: TGTGCCAGGCCCAGGCAAATCTTCCTGAATGGCTACACCTTC. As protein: CARPRQIFLNGYTF.

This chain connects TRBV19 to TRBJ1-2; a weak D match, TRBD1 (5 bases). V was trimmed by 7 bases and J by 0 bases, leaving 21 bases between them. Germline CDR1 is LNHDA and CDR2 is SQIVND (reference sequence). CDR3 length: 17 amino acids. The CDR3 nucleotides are TGTGCCAGTACCGGGGGGTCAGGAAACCGTCCTAACTATGGCTACACCTTC. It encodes CASTGGSGNRPNYGYTF.

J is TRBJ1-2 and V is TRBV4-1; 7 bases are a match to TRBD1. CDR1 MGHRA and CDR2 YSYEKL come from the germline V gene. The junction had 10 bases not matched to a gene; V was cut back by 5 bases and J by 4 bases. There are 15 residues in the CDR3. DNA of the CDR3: TGCGCCAGCAGCGCCCAGGGGGTGGAAGTCTATGGCTACACCTTC. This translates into CASSAQGVEVYGYTF.

The CDR3 region has the DNA TGTGCCTGGAATAACAACAGGGGGCGCGGAAACACCATATATTTT. This gives the protein CAWNNNRGRGNTIYF. The J gene is TRBJ1-3, the V gene TRBV30, with TRBD1 identical over 9 bases. CDR3 length: 15 residues. Losses at the gene ends were 4 bases for V and 4 bases for J; bases not matched to a gene: 8. CDR1 is GTSNPN, CDR2 SVGIG, per germline (reference sequence).

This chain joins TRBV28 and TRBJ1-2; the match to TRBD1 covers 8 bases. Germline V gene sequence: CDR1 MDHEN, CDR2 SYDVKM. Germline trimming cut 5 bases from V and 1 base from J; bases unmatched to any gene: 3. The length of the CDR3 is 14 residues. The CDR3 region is CASSTTGVNYGYTF. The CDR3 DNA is TGTGCCAGCAGTACGACAGGGGTTAACTATGGCTACACCTTC.

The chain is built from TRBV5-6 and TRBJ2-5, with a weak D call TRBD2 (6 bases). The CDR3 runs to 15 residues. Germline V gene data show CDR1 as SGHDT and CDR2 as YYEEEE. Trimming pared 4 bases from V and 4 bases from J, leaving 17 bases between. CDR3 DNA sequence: TGTGCCAGCAGCCCGGAGGGAGATCCGCCAGAGACCCAGTACTTC. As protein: CASSPEGDPPETQYF.

The CDR3 protein is CASSQFSPRGLAGGEQFF. For the CDR3, the DNA is TGTGCCAGCAGCCAATTCTCCCCGAGGGGACTAGCGGGAGGCGAGCAGTTCTTC. This chain uses TRBV4-2 with TRBJ2-1; 15 bases are a match to TRBD2. The length of the CDR3 is 18 residues. CDR1 LGHNA and CDR2 YNFKEQ come from the germline V gene. The V segment lost 2 bases and the J segment 10 bases; nucleotides outside the gene matches: 12.

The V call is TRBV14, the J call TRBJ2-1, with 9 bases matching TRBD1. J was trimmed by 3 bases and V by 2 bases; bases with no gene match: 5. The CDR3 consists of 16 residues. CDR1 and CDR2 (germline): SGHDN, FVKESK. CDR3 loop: CASSQSQGADYNEQFF. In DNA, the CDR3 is TGTGCCAGCAGCCAATCACAGGGGGCTGACTACAATGAGCAGTTCTTC.

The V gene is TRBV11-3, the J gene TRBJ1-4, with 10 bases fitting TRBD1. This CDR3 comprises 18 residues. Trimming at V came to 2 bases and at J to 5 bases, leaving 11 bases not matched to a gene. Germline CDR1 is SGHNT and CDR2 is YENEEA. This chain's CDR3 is CASSLKPQGTGANEKLFF. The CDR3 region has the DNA TGTGCCAGCAGCTTAAAACCTCAAGGGACAGGGGCAAATGAAAAACTGTTTTTT.

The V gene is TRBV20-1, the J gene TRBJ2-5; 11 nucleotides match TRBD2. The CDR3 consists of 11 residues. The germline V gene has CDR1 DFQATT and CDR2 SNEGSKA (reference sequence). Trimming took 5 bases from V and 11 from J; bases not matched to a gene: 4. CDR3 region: CSAQTSGAQYF. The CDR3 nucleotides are TGCAGTGCTCAGACTAGCGGGGCACAGTACTTC.

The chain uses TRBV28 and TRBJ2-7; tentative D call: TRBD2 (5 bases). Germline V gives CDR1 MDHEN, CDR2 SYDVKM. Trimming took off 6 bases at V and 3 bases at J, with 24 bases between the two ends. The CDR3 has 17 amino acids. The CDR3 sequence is CASSPPPRGSRIYEQYF. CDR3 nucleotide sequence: TGTGCCAGCAGCCCACCGCCTCGGGGATCGAGGATCTACGAGCAGTACTTC.

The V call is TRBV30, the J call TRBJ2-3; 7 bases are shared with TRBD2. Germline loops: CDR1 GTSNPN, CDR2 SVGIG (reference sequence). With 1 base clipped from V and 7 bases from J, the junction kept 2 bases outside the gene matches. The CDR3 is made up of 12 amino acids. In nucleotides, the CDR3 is TGTGCCTGGAGTGCTAGCGGATATACGCAGTATTTT. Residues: CAWSASGYTQYF.

The CDR3 here is CASSPLTSGSYNEQFF. CDR3 bases: TGCGCCAGCAGCCCATTGACTAGCGGGAGTTACAATGAGCAGTTCTTC. The chain employs TRBV4-3 and TRBJ2-1, with 12 bases matching TRBD2. J lost 4 bases, V lost 4 bases, and 5 bases had no gene match. Germline CDR1 LGHNA, CDR2 YSLEER. CDR3 length equals 16 residues.

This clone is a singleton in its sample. CDR3 sequence: CASSERLAGGANEQFF. As DNA, the CDR3 is TGTGCCAGCAGCGAAAGACTAGCGGGAGGGGCCAATGAGCAGTTCTTC. The V gene is TRBV28, the J gene TRBJ2-1; 14 bases map to TRBD2. V shed 6 bases, J shed 6 bases, and the junction held 7 bases outside the gene matches. The length of the CDR3 is 16 residues. Germline V gene data show CDR1 as MDHEN and CDR2 as SYDVKM.

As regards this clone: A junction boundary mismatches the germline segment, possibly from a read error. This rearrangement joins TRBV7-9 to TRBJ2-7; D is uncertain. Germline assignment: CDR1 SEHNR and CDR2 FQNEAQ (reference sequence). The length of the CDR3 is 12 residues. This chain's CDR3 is CASGLPTYEQYF. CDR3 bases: TGTGCCAGCGGCTTGCCTACCTACGAGCAGTACTTC.

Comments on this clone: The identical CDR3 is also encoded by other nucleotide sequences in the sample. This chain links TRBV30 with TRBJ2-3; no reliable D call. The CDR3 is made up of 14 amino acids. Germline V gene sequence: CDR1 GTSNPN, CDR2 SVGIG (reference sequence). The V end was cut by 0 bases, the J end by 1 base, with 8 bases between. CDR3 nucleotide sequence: TGTGCCTGGAGTGTACTCTCCGGCACAGATACGCAGTATTTT. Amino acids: CAWSVLSGTDTQYF.

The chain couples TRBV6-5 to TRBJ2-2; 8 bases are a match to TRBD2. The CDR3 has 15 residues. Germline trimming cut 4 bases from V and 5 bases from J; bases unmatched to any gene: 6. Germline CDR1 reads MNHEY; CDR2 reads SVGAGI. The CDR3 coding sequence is TGTGCCAGCAGTTCTCCGGGACTAGTAACCGGGGAGCTGTTTTTT. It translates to CASSSPGLVTGELFF.

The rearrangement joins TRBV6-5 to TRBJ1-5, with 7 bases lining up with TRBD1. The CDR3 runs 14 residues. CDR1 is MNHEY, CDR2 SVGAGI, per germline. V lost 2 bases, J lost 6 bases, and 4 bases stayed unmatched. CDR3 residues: CASSYKGGVQPQHF. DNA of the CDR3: TGTGCCAGCAGTTACAAAGGGGGCGTTCAGCCCCAGCATTTT.

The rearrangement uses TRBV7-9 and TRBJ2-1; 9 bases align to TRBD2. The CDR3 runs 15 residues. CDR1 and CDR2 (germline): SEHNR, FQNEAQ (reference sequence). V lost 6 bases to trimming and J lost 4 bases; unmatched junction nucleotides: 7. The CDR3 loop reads CASRVSAGGYNEQFF. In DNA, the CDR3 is TGTGCCAGCAGAGTCTCGGCGGGAGGGTACAATGAGCAGTTCTTC.